The 3 T cell receptor beta chains reported below all come from one sample, sequenced in a study of control samples from healthy donors and cancer patients. Profiled with immunoSEQ multiplex PCR; TCRdb holds only in-frame clones, not every one. The table shows 75,000 to 90,000 clones, with about nine tenths occurring only once. Sequenced input: PBMCs. The receptors stem from a woman between 45 and 65 years old with colorectal cancer.

The genes are TRBV7-2 and TRBJ2-3; 8 bases align to TRBD2. Germline-derived CDR1 and CDR2 are SGHTA and FQGNSA. This CDR3 contains 16 residues. J was trimmed by 15 bases and V by 4 bases; bases with no gene match: 21. The CDR3 bases are TGTGCCAGCAGCTCACAATCCCCCCCCCGGGGGGGGGCCTTATATTTT. Translation: CASSSQSPPRGGALYF.

The V call is TRBV6-5, the J call TRBJ1-1, with D unresolved. Trimming pared 4 bases from V and 5 bases from J, leaving 17 bases between. CDR1 MNHEY and CDR2 SVGAGI come from the germline V gene. The CDR3 has 15 amino acids. The CDR3 DNA reads as TGTGCCAGCAGTTCCGCCCGACGGGTGGGGACTGAAGCTTTCTTT. As protein: CASSSARRVGTEAFF.

V usage is TRBV4-2 and J usage is TRBJ1-5; D not certain. The CDR3 is 14 amino acids. Germline V CDR1 and CDR2: LGHNA, YNFKEQ. V dropped 3 bases and J dropped 4 bases, with 10 bases sitting between them. CDR3 sequence (DNA): TGTGCCAGCAGCCATGGAGGAGGTAATCAGCCCCAGCATTTT. Its translation: CASSHGGGNQPQHF.